This T cell receptor beta chain was identified in a study of control samples from healthy donors and cancer patients. The CDR3 spans 15 residues. Data came from immunoSEQ multiplex PCR; TCRdb stores just in-frame clones and leaves some out. This repertoire comprises 150,000 to 200,000 clones; its ten largest clones make up 2% to 2.5%. The TCR was taken from a woman aged 25 to 39 in good health. The sample taken for sequencing was blood. The chain has TRBV21-1 and TRBJ2-5. TRBV21-1 counts as a pseudogene. The CDR3 bases are TGTGCCAGTAGAGAGGGAGGGGGCAGATGGGAGACCCAGTACTTC. The encoded protein is CASREGGGRWETQYF.